Included here is one T cell receptor beta chain sequence, with context. The target of this receptor is not known. No base quality information exists; no much larger clone differs at one position. Participants in the prospective study were aged roughly 18 to 89 years, lived in under 30 United States geographic areas, and enrolled through a virtual design. To assign participants to cohorts, the prospective study relied on clinical history that participants themselves reported in a screening survey and a study questionnaire. Recovered participants in ImmuneRACE Cohort 3 were defined by two consecutive negative NP/OP PCR tests, clearance by a healthcare professional, or resolution of symptoms. In the prospective study, mobile phlebotomists collected whole blood, serum and a nasopharyngeal or oropharyngeal swab from each participant. Over a roughly 2-month period, participants in the prospective study had the option of providing additional blood draws and questionnaires. Before DNA extraction, prospective study blood samples were shipped either frozen or at room temperature.

The data derive from a study of blood T cell repertoires in COVID-19 (dated by TCRdb to the early 2020s). Study-level background: Samples covering the acute and convalescent phases of COVID-19 were provided by collaborators in the United States, Italy and Spain. Where available, HLA class I and class II types were taken from metadata supplied by the sample provider and were not determined by assay-based typing. Subjects who had been exposed to COVID-19, were actively infected with it, or had recovered from it provided the deeply sampled blood TCRbeta repertoires that made up the dataset. A de-identified subject ID, COVID-19 status, age in years and sex were almost always included in the sample metadata. The repertoires were released in a freely available public database intended as a resource for research on the immune response to SARS-CoV-2. The samples were drawn from the first 160 participants of the ongoing ImmuneRACE study and from over a thousand subjects provided by 6 global collaborators. The material from the prospective study consisted of cDNA or gDNA derived from T cells, B-cell-depleted T cells, or PBMCs.

General conclusions and limits of the study: Clinical and demographic metadata were provided uncurated, with the amount varying by source and participant.

Taken from the germline V gene, the CDR1 and CDR2 loops are KGHSH and LQKENI. Trimming takes 4 bases from V and 7 bases from J, and the germline ends sit 16 bases apart. Counted from cysteine to phenylalanine, this CDR3 has 14 amino acids. Here the CDR3 DNA is all that survives: 42 bases in frame from base 1. TCRbeta CDR3 regions were amplified from genomic DNA using the immunoSEQ Assay, a bias-controlled multiplex PCR. The authors' pipeline ran thus. The number of nucleated cells in each sample was estimated by amplification of reference gene primers within the assay. To quantify the absolute abundance of each unique TCRbeta CDR3 rearrangement, sequence reads were collapsed and filtered. For each sample, productive Simpson clonality was calculated as the square root of Simpson's diversity index over productive rearrangements. TCRdb's version of the immuneACCESS table is confined to in-frame rearrangements and falls short of the full clone set. An unresolved V gene accounts for under half of the shortfall where checked; the remainder is of unknown origin. V, J and clone size are taken as reported in that table, and D and trimming were inferred from the DNA itself. The sample contains more than 200,000 clones, around nine tenths of them found a single time. The ten largest clones take up about a tenth of the sample.

The receptor's source is a man younger than 45 who had recovered from COVID-19. The source material was PBMCs or T cells enriched from blood (not recorded which). Recombination connected TRBV18 to TRBJ1-1; the D gene assignment is ambiguous. The DNA sequence is as follows: TGTGCCAGCTCACGGACGGAGGTTCGTTTTGAAGCTTTCTTT. The encoded protein is CASSRTEVRFEAFF.